The 28 T cell receptor beta chains reported below all come from one sample, sequenced in a study of monozygotic twins with inflammatory bowel disease. TCRdb re-called the 5' RACE reads and gives one entry per CDR3 protein, without DNA. This listing includes about 160,000 distinct CDR3 sequences. The sequenced sample was blood. Receptors originate from a human donor with ulcerative colitis or Crohn's disease, or a healthy co-twin of an affected twin (not recorded which).

This chain links TRBV4-3 with TRBJ2-2; TCRdb's D gene call, TRBD2, goes unchecked for lack of DNA. The CDR3 has 15 residues. Germline loops: CDR1 LGHNA, CDR2 YSLEER. This CDR3 reads CASTYSGSTVGELFF.

This chain joins TRBV28 and TRBJ2-7; the TCRdb D gene call, TRBD1, has no DNA to confirm it. The CDR3 spans 15 residues. Germline assignment: CDR1 MDHEN and CDR2 SYDVKM. CDR3 sequence: CASSTQWGSKDEQYF. Looking up the rest from reference TRBV28 and TRBJ2-7 gives the full variable domain: DVKVTQSSRYLVKRTGEKVFLECVQDMDHENMFWYRQDPGLGLRLIYFSYDVKMKEKGDIPEGYSVSREKKERFSLILESASTNQTSMYLCASSTQWGSKDEQYFGPGTRLTVT.

The chain joins TRBV5-4 to TRBJ2-7; the TCRdb D gene call, TRBD2, has no DNA to confirm it. CDR1 is SGHNT, CDR2 YYREEE, per germline (reference sequence). The CDR3 contains 15 residues. The CDR3 loop is CASSSSGSGIYEQYF. The full variable domain, in which reference TRBV5-4 and TRBJ2-7 provide the parts outside the CDR3, is ETGVTQSPTHLIKTRGQQVTLRCSSQSGHNTVSWYQQALGQGPQFIFQYYREEENGRGNFPPRFSGLQFPNYSSELNVNALELDDSALYLCASSSSGSGIYEQYFGPGTRLTVT.

The rearrangement joins TRBV18 to TRBJ1-4. CDR3 length: 16 residues. Germline-derived CDR1 and CDR2 are KGHSH and LQKENI. The CDR3 sequence is CASSPIHKSTNEKLFF.

The rearrangement joins TRBV15 to TRBJ2-2; with no DNA, the TCRdb D assignment of TRBD1 cannot be verified. The CDR3 loop spans 15 amino acids. Germline CDR1 and CDR2: LNHNV and YYDKDF (reference sequence). The CDR3 sequence is CATSRTGGNTGELFF.

The gene calls are TRBV7-2 and TRBJ2-7; TCRdb's D call, TRBD2, is unchecked because there is no DNA. The germline CDR1 and CDR2 sequences are SGHTA and FQGNSA. The CDR3 is 13 amino acids. CDR3 protein: CASSLGLGTEQYF.

The CDR3 spells CASRTSGGYNEQFF. V and J are TRBV12-3 or TRBV12-4 and TRBJ2-1; the D call from TCRdb, TRBD2, cannot be confirmed without DNA. This CDR3 comprises 14 residues.

The chain is built from TRBV28 and TRBJ2-3. Germline assignment: CDR1 MDHEN and CDR2 SYDVKM. This CDR3 comprises 15 residues. The CDR3 sequence is CASRTTRHSTDTQYF. The whole variable domain, remainder taken from reference TRBV28 and TRBJ2-3, is DVKVTQSSRYLVKRTGEKVFLECVQDMDHENMFWYRQDPGLGLRLIYFSYDVKMKEKGDIPEGYSVSREKKERFSLILESASTNQTSMYLCASRTTRHSTDTQYFGPGTRLTVL.

The chain carries TRBV6-5 and TRBJ2-7; checking the TCRdb D call of TRBD2 is not possible without DNA. This CDR3 is 16 amino acids long. Germline V gene data show CDR1 as MNHEY and CDR2 as SVGAGI. The CDR3 sequence is CASSYWQGTLLYEQYF.

The chain links TRBV28 to TRBJ2-7; TCRdb's D call of TRBD2 is untestable without DNA. Germline V CDR1 and CDR2: MDHEN, SYDVKM. This CDR3 comprises 14 residues. The CDR3 spells CASTSGGTSYEQYF.

The CDR3 loop reads CASSLAWGSNTEAFF. The V gene is TRBV7-6, the J gene TRBJ1-1; TCRdb reports TRBD1, a call that lacks DNA to check it against. The CDR3 sequence is 15 residues long. CDR1 is SGHVS, CDR2 FNYEAQ, per germline.

The chain joins TRBV19 to TRBJ2-1; TCRdb designates TRBD2, a call that cannot be tested without DNA. CDR3 length: 15 residues. Germline lookup yields CDR1 LNHDA and CDR2 SQIVND (reference sequence). The CDR3 protein is CASSQPGLGLNEQFF.

The chain's CDR3 is CASLPKGGTEAFF. The chain employs TRBV18 and TRBJ1-1. The CDR3 runs 13 residues. The germline V gene encodes CDR1 KGHSH and CDR2 LQKENI.

The chain links TRBV30 to TRBJ2-7; TCRdb returns TRBD1, unconfirmable since there is no DNA. This CDR3 spans 15 amino acids. The V gene's germline CDR1 is GTSNPN and CDR2 SVGIG (reference sequence). CDR3 protein: CAWSVVGYRGHEQYF.

The chain uses TRBV20-1 and TRBJ2-6; the D gene TCRdb calls, TRBD1, cannot be checked with no DNA. Germline V CDR1 and CDR2: DFQATT, SNEGSKA (reference sequence). The CDR3 loop spans 17 amino acids. CDR3 loop: CSASSDRGRDGANVLTF.

The J gene is TRBJ2-1, the V gene TRBV6-6; TCRdb lists TRBD1, though no DNA is available to test this call. Germline V gene lookup returns CDR1 MNHNY and CDR2 SVGAGI (reference sequence). The CDR3 covers 14 residues. The CDR3 sequence is CASSHPLSYNEQFF.

The rearrangement uses TRBV19 and TRBJ2-1; with no DNA, the TCRdb D assignment of TRBD2 cannot be verified. CDR3 length: 16 residues. The germline CDR1 and CDR2 sequences are LNHDA and SQIVND (reference sequence). CDR3 residues: CASSIGDSGSHNEQFF.

The chain joins TRBV7-9 to TRBJ2-1; TCRdb designates TRBD2, a call that cannot be tested without DNA. Germline-derived CDR1 and CDR2 are SEHNR and FQNEAQ (reference sequence). The CDR3 has 16 amino acids. Here the CDR3 reads CASSGLEGQGRSEQFF.

The V call is TRBV30, the J call TRBJ1-4; the D gene TCRdb calls, TRBD1, cannot be checked with no DNA. There are 14 residues in the CDR3. Germline V lookup: CDR1 GTSNPN, CDR2 SVGIG (reference sequence). CDR3 region: CAWTLGDRLEKLFF.

This chain connects TRBV5-6 to TRBJ2-2; no DNA is available, so the TRBD2 call from TCRdb remains unchecked. The CDR3 loop spans 13 amino acids. Looked up from germline, CDR1 is SGHDT and CDR2 is YYEEEE. The CDR3 sequence: CASSLVTRRELFF.

This sequence joins TRBV20-1 and TRBJ1-2. CDR1 and CDR2 from the germline V gene are DFQATT and SNEGSKA (reference sequence). This CDR3 spans 11 amino acids. The chain's CDR3 is CSAGDVNGYTF.

This rearrangement joins TRBV10-3 to TRBJ2-3; TCRdb names TRBD2, which stays unverified in the absence of DNA. The germline gives CDR1 ENHRY, CDR2 SYGVKD. The length of the CDR3 is 15 residues. The CDR3 region is CAISPLAELTDTQYF.

The genes are TRBV5-1 and TRBJ2-7; TCRdb's D gene call, TRBD1, goes unchecked for lack of DNA. The CDR3 has 18 residues. Germline V gene data show CDR1 as SGHRS and CDR2 as YFSETQ. CDR3 in amino acids: CASTLGGTGANFYYEQYF. Supplemented by reference TRBV5-1 and TRBJ2-7, the full variable domain reads KAGVTQTPRYLIKTRGQQVTLSCSPISGHRSVSWYQQTPGQGLQFLFEYFSETQRNKGNFPGRFSGRQFSNSRSEMNVSTLELGDSALYLCASTLGGTGANFYYEQYFGPGTRLTVT.

V and J are TRBV10-3 and TRBJ1-2. The germline CDR1 and CDR2 sequences are ENHRY and SYGVKD. The CDR3 consists of 14 residues. CDR3 residues: CAISEVGRNYGYTF.

J is TRBJ2-1 and V is TRBV20-1; lacking DNA, the TRBD1 call made by TCRdb goes unchecked. This CDR3 has 15 amino acids. Germline V CDR1 and CDR2: DFQATT, SNEGSKA (reference sequence). The chain's CDR3 is CSADLQGGSYNEQFF.

V usage is TRBV29-1 and J usage is TRBJ1-5; TCRdb reports TRBD1, a call that lacks DNA to check it against. Germline CDR1 SQVTM, CDR2 ANQGSEA. This CDR3 is built from 15 residues. CDR3 region: CSVALTGKNDQPQHF. Full variable domain (remainder filled in from reference TRBV29-1 and TRBJ1-5): SAVISQKPSRDICQRGTSLTIQCQVDSQVTMMFWYRQQPGQSLTLIATANQGSEATYESGFVIDKFPISRPNLTFSTLTVSNMSPEDSSIYLCSVALTGKNDQPQHFGDGTRLSIL.

This chain uses TRBV30 with TRBJ2-7; TCRdb reports TRBD1, a call that lacks DNA to check it against. CDR1 and CDR2 from the germline V gene are GTSNPN and SVGIG (reference sequence). This CDR3 contains 14 residues. CDR3 region: CAWSLETGDYEQYF.

The rearrangement links TRBV7-8 to TRBJ2-1; TCRdb indicates TRBD1, and absent DNA this call remains unverified. Germline values: CDR1 SGHVS, CDR2 FQNEAQ. CDR3 length equals 14 residues. The CDR3 is CASSRTARNFEQFF. The entire variable domain, with the rest obtained from reference TRBV7-8 and TRBJ2-1, is as follows: GAGVSQSPRYKVAKRGQDVALRCDPISGHVSLFWYQQALGQGPEFLTYFQNEAQLDKSGLPSDRFFAERPEGSVSTLKIQRTQQEDSAVYLCASSRTARNFEQFFGPGTRLTVL.